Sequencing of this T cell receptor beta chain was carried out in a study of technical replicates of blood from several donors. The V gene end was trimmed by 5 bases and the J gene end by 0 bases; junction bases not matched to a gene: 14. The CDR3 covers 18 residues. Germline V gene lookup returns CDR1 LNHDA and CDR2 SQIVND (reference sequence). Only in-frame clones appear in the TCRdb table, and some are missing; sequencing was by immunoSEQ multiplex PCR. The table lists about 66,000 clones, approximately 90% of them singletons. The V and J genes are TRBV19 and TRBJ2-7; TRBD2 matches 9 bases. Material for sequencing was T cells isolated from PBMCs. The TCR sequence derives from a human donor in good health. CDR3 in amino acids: CASSPIGLANSYSYEQYF. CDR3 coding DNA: TGTGCCAGTAGTCCGATAGGACTAGCGAACTCCTACTCCTACGAGCAGTACTTC.